These T cell receptor beta chains were read from a single sample in a study of blood T cell repertoires in COVID-19. The method was immunoSEQ multiplex PCR; TCRdb's version includes in-frame clones alone and lacks a portion of them. The sample holds about 170,000 clones, 84% seen once. Sequencing input: peripheral blood. The receptors derive from an older woman with COVID-19, enrolled during active disease. CDR3s include the opening cysteine and the closing phenylalanine or tryptophan. Fields, in order: D gene, clone size, J gene, V gene, CDR3 length, CDR3 protein, CDR3 DNA. A D gene is named only where the DNA matches it firmly. Clone size, where shown, is once, few, many, or a class for clones that have expanded.

>.|few|TRBJ1-1|TRBV27|13
CASSLISRAEAFF
TGTGCCAGCAGTTTGATTAGCCGGGCTGAAGCTTTCTTT
>.|once|TRBJ1-5|TRBV5-8|12
CASSELNQPQHF
TGTGCCAGCAGCGAACTTAATCAGCCCCAGCATTTT
>TRBD2|.|TRBJ2-1|TRBV11-3|16
CASSLAIGTSHNEQFF
TGTGCCAGCAGCTTAGCTATAGGGACTAGCCACAATGAGCAGTTCTTC
>TRBD2|.|TRBJ2-6|TRBV5-1|15
CASSPGGTGANVLTF
TGCGCCAGCAGCCCGGGGGGGACAGGGGCCAACGTCCTGACTTTC
>TRBD1|.|TRBJ1-1|TRBV5-1|15
CASSRAGTANTEAFF
TGCGCCAGCAGCAGAGCCGGGACAGCGAACACTGAAGCTTTCTTT
>TRBD2|.|TRBJ2-3|TRBV20-1|13
CSASGGVRDTQYF
TGCAGTGCTAGTGGGGGGGTGAGAGATACGCAGTATTTT
>.|.|TRBJ1-1|TRBV3-1/TRBV3-2|14
CASSRTPSNTEAFF
TGTGCCAGCAGCCGGACCCCTAGCAACACTGAAGCTTTCTTT
>TRBD1|.|TRBJ1-1|TRBV5-1|14
CASSPGTGNTEAFF
TGCGCCAGCAGCCCCGGGACAGGGAACACTGAAGCTTTCTTT
>.|.|TRBJ1-5|TRBV6-5|14
CASSVDSSNQPQHF
TGTGCCAGCAGCGTCGACAGTAGCAATCAGCCCCAGCATTTT
>.|.|TRBJ2-3|TRBV19|12
CASQSGGDTQYF
TGTGCCAGCCAGTCGGGTGGAGATACGCAGTATTTT
>TRBD1|few|TRBJ1-2|TRBV27|16
CASSLAGTGGQGGYTF
TGTGCCAGCAGTTTGGCCGGGACAGGGGGCCAAGGGGGCTACACCTTC
>TRBD2|.|TRBJ2-5|TRBV3-1/TRBV3-2|15
CASSQAGGVGETQYF
TGTGCCAGCAGCCAAGCGGGAGGGGTCGGGGAGACCCAGTACTTC
>TRBD1|.|TRBJ1-1|TRBV27|12
CASSLGTGGAFF
TGTGCCAGCAGTTTAGGGACAGGGGGAGCTTTCTTT
>TRBD2|.|TRBJ2-1|TRBV3-1/TRBV3-2|17
CASSSFRTSGKGNEQFF
TGTGCCAGCAGCTCTTTTCGGACTAGCGGGAAAGGGAATGAGCAGTTCTTC
>.|.|TRBJ1-1|TRBV6-1|16
CASSETGTRRLTEAFF
TGTGCCAGCAGCGAAACAGGGACGAGGCGGCTTACTGAAGCTTTCTTT
>.|.|TRBJ1-2|TRBV28|15
CASTGSRGTTYGYTF
TGTGCCAGCACCGGATCTCGGGGGACGACTTATGGCTACACCTTC
>.|.|TRBJ1-2|TRBV2|15
CARGAGQASNYGYTF
TGTGCCCGCGGGGCGGGGCAGGCGTCTAACTATGGCTACACCTTC
>TRBD1|.|TRBJ1-1|TRBV18|16
CASSPRQGVVSTEAFF
TGTGCCAGCTCACCTCGACAGGGGGTGGTTTCCACTGAAGCTTTCTTT
>TRBD1|.|TRBJ1-6|TRBV6-5|15
CASRGEGTGVSPLHF
TGTGCCAGCAGGGGGGAGGGGACAGGGGTATCACCCCTCCACTTT
>.|.|TRBJ1-5|TRBV27|12
CASGPSNQPQHF
TGTGCCAGTGGCCCTAGCAATCAGCCCCAGCATTTT
>TRBD1|many|TRBJ1-5|TRBV12-5|15
CASGQTGGSNQPQHF
TGTGCTAGTGGACAAACAGGGGGCAGCAATCAGCCCCAGCATTTT
>TRBD2|.|TRBJ2-7|TRBV3-1/TRBV3-2|16
CASSQERGLYNYEQYF
TGTGCCAGCAGCCAAGAGCGGGGACTATATAACTACGAGCAGTACTTC